A single sample gave rise to the 15 T cell receptor beta chains below, sequenced in a study of shared clonotypes between healthy human individuals. The repertoire was sequenced with immunoSEQ multiplex PCR; TCRdb's copy has only in-frame clones and lacks some. The sample holds 2,500,000 or so clones, around nine tenths seen once. Sequenced: naive CD4+ T cells sorted from blood. Subset in this sample: CD45RA+ positively selected. These receptors came from a man younger than 35 in good health.

Written as DNA, the CDR3 is TGCGCCAGCAGTGAGGACAGGGCTAACTATGGCTACACCTTC. This translates into CASSEDRANYGYTF. This chain uses TRBV10-2 with TRBJ1-2, with 7 bases lining up with TRBD1. Germline V lookup: CDR1 WSHSY, CDR2 SAAADI. J gave up 0 bases and V 2 bases, and 0 bases lay outside the gene matches. This CDR3 comprises 14 residues.

On this clone: Other DNA sequences from this sample encode an identical CDR3 as well. This sequence joins TRBV28 and TRBJ1-2, with TRBD1 as a possible D gene (5 bases). The V end was cut by 2 bases, the J end by 7 bases, with 8 bases between. From germline, CDR1 is MDHEN and CDR2 SYDVKM. The CDR3 extends over 12 amino acids. The CDR3 sequence: CASSLQGGGYTF. CDR3 in DNA: TGTGCCAGCAGTTTACAGGGTGGTGGCTACACCTTC.

This clone was observed a single time. The chain couples TRBV5-6 to TRBJ2-4; the D is unclear. V lost 4 bases to trimming and J lost 0 bases, with 11 bases between them. Germline V gives CDR1 SGHDT, CDR2 YYEEEE. This CDR3 comprises 15 residues. This CDR3 reads CASSPHGSAKNIQYF. The CDR3 DNA sequence: TGTGCCAGCAGCCCCCATGGCTCAGCCAAAAACATTCAGTACTTC.

This sequence joins TRBV5-1 and TRBJ2-3; 8 bases are a match to TRBD1. This CDR3 has 16 residues. V trimming: 3 bases; J trimming: 6 bases; junction bases outside the gene matches: 12. CDR1 and CDR2 (germline): SGHRS, YFSETQ. The CDR3 here is CASSWDRNSPGDTQYF. CDR3 DNA: TGCGCCAGCAGCTGGGACAGGAACTCGCCGGGGGATACGCAGTATTTT. The variable domain in full, with the rest retrieved from reference TRBV5-1 and TRBJ2-3, is KAGVTQTPRYLIKTRGQQVTLSCSPISGHRSVSWYQQTPGQGLQFLFEYFSETQRNKGNFPGRFSGRQFSNSRSEMNVSTLELGDSALYLCASSWDRNSPGDTQYFGPGTRLTVL.

The chain carries TRBV10-3 and TRBJ2-6, with unresolved D. Germline V gives CDR1 ENHRY, CDR2 SYGVKD. V lost 0 bases and J lost 0, with 6 bases in between. This CDR3 has 16 residues. The CDR3 DNA reads TGTGCCATCAGTGAGTCAGGAGTCTCTGGGGCCAACGTCCTGACTTTC. It translates to CAISESGVSGANVLTF.

The chain links TRBV20-1 to TRBJ2-5; D is uncertain. Trimming took off 5 bases at V and 5 bases at J, with 9 bases between the two ends. CDR1 is DFQATT and CDR2 is SNEGSKA in the germline V gene (reference sequence). The CDR3 has 11 amino acids. CDR3 region: CSAPAQETQYF. CDR3 coding DNA: TGCAGTGCTCCCGCACAGGAGACCCAGTACTTC.

This chain connects TRBV25-1 to TRBJ2-3; TRBD1 agrees at 8 bases. Germline V gives CDR1 MGHDK, CDR2 SYGVNS. Trimming removed 6 bases from V and 4 bases from J; junction bases left unmatched: 3. This CDR3 is 13 amino acids long. This CDR3 is CASRDRAADTQYF. Written as DNA, the CDR3 is TGTGCCAGCAGGGACAGGGCCGCAGATACGCAGTATTTT.

The chain is built from TRBV30 and TRBJ1-2; the D gene is possibly TRBD1 (5 bases). From germline, CDR1 is GTSNPN and CDR2 SVGIG (reference sequence). The CDR3 is made up of 14 amino acids. V was cut by 0 bases and J by 2 bases, with 10 bases left in between. The CDR3 DNA is TGTGCCTGGAGTGTGCGGACATTGAACTATGGCTACACCTTC. It specifies CAWSVRTLNYGYTF.

A word on this clone: The same CDR3 can be traced to other DNA sequences in this sample. The chain carries TRBV5-1 and TRBJ2-2; 8 nucleotides agree with TRBD2. CDR1 and CDR2 (germline): SGHRS, YFSETQ. J was trimmed by 0 bases and V by 1 base; bases with no gene match: 2. CDR3 length: 16 amino acids. The CDR3 DNA reads as TGCGCCAGCAGCTTGACCGGGGGGGCGAACACCGGGGAGCTGTTTTTT. Amino acid sequence: CASSLTGGANTGELFF.

The chain has TRBV30 and TRBJ2-7, with D perhaps matching TRBD1 (7 bases). The CDR3 is 13 amino acids. Germline CDR1 is GTSNPN and CDR2 is SVGIG (reference sequence). V was pared by 7 bases and J by 2 bases, with 15 bases between. CDR3 nucleotide sequence: TGTGCCTCGGGGGCAGGGGGACCCTACGAGCAGTACTTC. This gives the protein CASGAGGPYEQYF.

This clone was counted once. The V gene is TRBV29-1, the J gene TRBJ2-2; D assignment may be TRBD1 or TRBD2 (5 bases each). Germline CDR1 and CDR2: SQVTM and ANQGSEA. V shed 6 bases and J shed 0 bases, with 17 bases lying between them. The length of the CDR3 is 16 residues. CDR3 bases: TGCAGCGTCCCCGGGACGGCATTCGCGAACACCGGGGAGCTGTTTTTT. Translated, it gives CSVPGTAFANTGELFF.

This chain joins TRBV5-1 and TRBJ2-3; D unresolved. The CDR3 extends over 12 amino acids. The V end lost 3 bases, the J end lost 4 bases, and 6 bases lay between the germline ends. Germline values: CDR1 SGHRS, CDR2 YFSETQ. CDR3 residues: CASSSGPDTQYF. The CDR3 DNA is TGCGCCAGCAGCTCGGGCCCAGATACGCAGTATTTT. Full variable domain (outside the CDR3, taken from reference TRBV5-1 and TRBJ2-3): KAGVTQTPRYLIKTRGQQVTLSCSPISGHRSVSWYQQTPGQGLQFLFEYFSETQRNKGNFPGRFSGRQFSNSRSEMNVSTLELGDSALYLCASSSGPDTQYFGPGTRLTVL.

The J gene is TRBJ2-7, the V gene TRBV27; D is ambiguous. Trimming stripped 3 bases from V and 6 bases from J, with 18 bases between. Germline CDR1 MNHEY, CDR2 SMNVEV (reference sequence). CDR3 length: 15 residues. In DNA, the CDR3 is TGTGCCAGCAGTTTCCTCCTTTCGGTGGGGTCCGAGCAGTACTTC. This encodes CASSFLLSVGSEQYF.

V gene TRBV6-6 combines with J gene TRBJ2-1; 10 positions match TRBD2. The germline V gene has CDR1 MNHNY and CDR2 SVGAGI (reference sequence). The CDR3 spans 13 residues. J lost 9 bases, V lost 6 bases, and 5 bases had no gene match. The CDR3 loop is CASSWGTSAEQFF. CDR3 bases: TGTGCCAGCAGCTGGGGGACTAGCGCTGAGCAGTTCTTC.

The chain is built from TRBV9 and TRBJ2-7; TRBD2 matches at 11 bases. The CDR3 is made up of 15 amino acids. Looked up from germline, CDR1 is SGDLS and CDR2 is YYNGEE. Trimming removed 3 bases from V and 6 bases from J; junction bases left unmatched: 8. CDR3 sequence: CASSGDSGRASEQYF. Here the CDR3 DNA reads TGTGCCAGCAGCGGAGATAGCGGGAGGGCCAGCGAGCAGTACTTC.